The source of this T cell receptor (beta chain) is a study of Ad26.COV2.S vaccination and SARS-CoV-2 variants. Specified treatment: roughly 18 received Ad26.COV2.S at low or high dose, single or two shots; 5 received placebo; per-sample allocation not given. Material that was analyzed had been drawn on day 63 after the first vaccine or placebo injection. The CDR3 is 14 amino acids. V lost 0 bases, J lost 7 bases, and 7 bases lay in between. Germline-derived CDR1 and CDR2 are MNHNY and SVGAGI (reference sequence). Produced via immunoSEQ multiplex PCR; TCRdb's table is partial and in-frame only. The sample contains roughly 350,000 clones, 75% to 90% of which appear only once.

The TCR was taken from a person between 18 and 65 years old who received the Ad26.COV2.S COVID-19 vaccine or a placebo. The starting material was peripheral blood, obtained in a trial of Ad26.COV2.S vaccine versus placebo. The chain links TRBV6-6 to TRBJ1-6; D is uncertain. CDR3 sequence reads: CASSYSASNSPLHF. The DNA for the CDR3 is TGTGCCAGCAGTTACTCGGCCAGCAATTCACCCCTCCACTTT.